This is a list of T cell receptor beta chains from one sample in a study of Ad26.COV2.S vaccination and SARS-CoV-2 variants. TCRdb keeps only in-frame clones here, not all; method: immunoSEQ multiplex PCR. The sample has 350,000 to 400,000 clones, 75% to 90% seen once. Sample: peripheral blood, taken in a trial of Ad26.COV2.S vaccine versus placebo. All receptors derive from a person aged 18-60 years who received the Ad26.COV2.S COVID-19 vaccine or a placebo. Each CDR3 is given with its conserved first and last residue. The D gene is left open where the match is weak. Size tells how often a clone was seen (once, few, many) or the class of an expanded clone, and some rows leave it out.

CDR3nt: TGCAGTGCTAGTCCTAGCGGGAGGAGGTTAGATACGCAGTATTTT; CDR3aa: CSASPSGRRLDTQYF; abundance: .; d_gene: TRBD2; v_gene: TRBV20-1; j_gene: TRBJ2-3
CDR3nt: TGTGCCAGCAGCTTCCAAAATTCACCCCTCCACTTT; CDR3aa: CASSFQNSPLHF; abundance: .; d_gene: .; v_gene: TRBV5-4; j_gene: TRBJ1-6
CDR3nt: TGTGCCAGCAGCTTAGCTAGTGTAGAAGGGGAGCTGTTTTTT; CDR3aa: CASSLASVEGELFF; abundance: few; d_gene: .; v_gene: TRBV7-6; j_gene: TRBJ2-2
CDR3nt: TGCAGTGCTAGGTCAGCCTACGAGCAGTACTTC; CDR3aa: CSARSAYEQYF; abundance: .; d_gene: .; v_gene: TRBV20-1; j_gene: TRBJ2-7
CDR3nt: TGTGCCAGCAGCGCCGGGGAGCCGGACTGGACCTACGAGCAGTACTTC; CDR3aa: CASSAGEPDWTYEQYF; abundance: .; d_gene: .; v_gene: TRBV9; j_gene: TRBJ2-7
CDR3nt: TGTGCCAGCTCCACTAGCAATCAGCCCCAGCATTTT; CDR3aa: CASSTSNQPQHF; abundance: .; d_gene: .; v_gene: TRBV28; j_gene: TRBJ1-5
CDR3nt: TGTGCCAGCATTAAGGCCTGGGGCGCCTACGAGCAGTACTTC; CDR3aa: CASIKAWGAYEQYF; abundance: .; d_gene: .; v_gene: TRBV28; j_gene: TRBJ2-7
CDR3nt: TGTGCCAGCAGCCAAGATTTGACTAGCGGGAGCCATGAGCAGTTCTTC; CDR3aa: CASSQDLTSGSHEQFF; abundance: .; d_gene: TRBD2; v_gene: TRBV4-2; j_gene: TRBJ2-1
CDR3nt: TGTGCCAGCTCACGAGACAGGGGCGACGGCTACACCTTC; CDR3aa: CASSRDRGDGYTF; abundance: .; d_gene: TRBD1; v_gene: TRBV18; j_gene: TRBJ1-2
CDR3nt: TGTGCCAGCAGCCGTACAGGGGTCTCCTACGAGCAGTACTTC; CDR3aa: CASSRTGVSYEQYF; abundance: once; d_gene: TRBD1; v_gene: TRBV13; j_gene: TRBJ2-7
CDR3nt: TGCGCCAGCAGCGCGGGACAGGGCGTAGCCCACAGGCGCGAGCAGTACTTC; CDR3aa: CASSAGQGVAHRREQYF; abundance: few; d_gene: TRBD1; v_gene: TRBV5-1; j_gene: TRBJ2-7
CDR3nt: TGTGCCGTTCACAGGGAGGACTATGGCTACACCTTC; CDR3aa: CAVHREDYGYTF; abundance: .; d_gene: .; v_gene: TRBV6-6; j_gene: TRBJ1-2
CDR3nt: TGCGCCAGCAGCTTGGGACACGGTTCCTACGAGCAGTACTTC; CDR3aa: CASSLGHGSYEQYF; abundance: .; d_gene: .; v_gene: TRBV5-1; j_gene: TRBJ2-7
CDR3nt: TGTGCCAGCAGCGTAGACGGGAGGGCAGATGGGACCCAGTACTTC; CDR3aa: CASSVDGRADGTQYF; abundance: .; d_gene: TRBD2; v_gene: TRBV9; j_gene: TRBJ2-5
CDR3nt: TGTGCCAGCAGTCCCGGGACAGGCGGTGGAAACACCATATATTTT; CDR3aa: CASSPGTGGGNTIYF; abundance: few; d_gene: TRBD1; v_gene: TRBV6-5; j_gene: TRBJ1-3
CDR3nt: TGTGCCAGCAGCCTCCCCCGGGGGCCTGGCACAGATACGCAGTATTTT; CDR3aa: CASSLPRGPGTDTQYF; abundance: .; d_gene: .; v_gene: TRBV7-2; j_gene: TRBJ2-3
CDR3nt: TGTGCCAGCTCACCTCTTAACACCATGGGGGAGCTGTTTTTT; CDR3aa: CASSPLNTMGELFF; abundance: .; d_gene: .; v_gene: TRBV18; j_gene: TRBJ2-2
CDR3nt: TGTGCCAGCAGTTTATCCGGGAGTATCTACGAGCAGTACTTC; CDR3aa: CASSLSGSIYEQYF; abundance: .; d_gene: .; v_gene: TRBV28; j_gene: TRBJ2-7
CDR3nt: TGTGCCAGCTCACCACCGTCCAGTTGGCAAGAGACCCAGTACTTC; CDR3aa: CASSPPSSWQETQYF; abundance: .; d_gene: .; v_gene: TRBV18; j_gene: TRBJ2-5
CDR3nt: TGTGCCAGCAGCCAAGATTCCGAGGGCTGGGAGCTGTTTTTT; CDR3aa: CASSQDSEGWELFF; abundance: .; d_gene: .; v_gene: TRBV4-2; j_gene: TRBJ2-2
CDR3nt: TGCGCCAGCAGCCAAGACGCCTACGAGCAGTACTTC; CDR3aa: CASSQDAYEQYF; abundance: .; d_gene: .; v_gene: TRBV4-3; j_gene: TRBJ2-7
CDR3nt: TGTGCCAGCAGTCTGTCAAGGGAAAAACTGTTTTTT; CDR3aa: CASSLSREKLFF; abundance: .; d_gene: .; v_gene: TRBV28; j_gene: TRBJ1-4
CDR3nt: TGTGCCAGTAGTACCGGACAGGGGATGAATGGCTACACCTTC; CDR3aa: CASSTGQGMNGYTF; abundance: .; d_gene: TRBD1; v_gene: TRBV19; j_gene: TRBJ1-2
CDR3nt: TGTGCCAGCAGTGACGGGGAGTATCAGCCCCAGCATTTT; CDR3aa: CASSDGEYQPQHF; abundance: .; d_gene: .; v_gene: TRBV6-1; j_gene: TRBJ1-5
CDR3nt: TGTGCCAGCAGCTTAGGGCCAGCGGGAACTGTCGATACGCAGTATTTT; CDR3aa: CASSLGPAGTVDTQYF; abundance: .; d_gene: TRBD2; v_gene: TRBV7-7; j_gene: TRBJ2-3
CDR3nt: TGTGCCAGCAGCCTGCGGGGGGGGAGCGGCAATCAGCCCCAGCATTTT; CDR3aa: CASSLRGGSGNQPQHF; abundance: .; d_gene: .; v_gene: TRBV27; j_gene: TRBJ1-5
CDR3nt: TGTGCCTCCCACTCCTCAGGGTGGGGCTACACCTTC; CDR3aa: CASHSSGWGYTF; abundance: .; d_gene: .; v_gene: TRBV30; j_gene: TRBJ1-2
CDR3nt: TGTGCCATCAGTGGGGGGGACCGAAGGAACGAGCAGTACTTC; CDR3aa: CAISGGDRRNEQYF; abundance: .; d_gene: .; v_gene: TRBV10-3; j_gene: TRBJ2-7
CDR3nt: TGTGCCACCAGTAGGACAGGGGGGTCACCCCTCCACTTT; CDR3aa: CATSRTGGSPLHF; abundance: .; d_gene: TRBD1; v_gene: TRBV15; j_gene: TRBJ1-6
CDR3nt: TGCGCCAGCGCGGACACCGCCTACGAGCAGTACTTC; CDR3aa: CASADTAYEQYF; abundance: .; d_gene: .; v_gene: TRBV5-1; j_gene: TRBJ2-7
CDR3nt: TGTGCCAGCACTAAGGGGCGGGAGACCCAGTACTTC; CDR3aa: CASTKGRETQYF; abundance: .; d_gene: .; v_gene: TRBV7-9; j_gene: TRBJ2-5
CDR3nt: TGTGCCAGCCGGGATACGAACACCGGGGAGCTGTTTTTT; CDR3aa: CASRDTNTGELFF; abundance: .; d_gene: .; v_gene: TRBV28; j_gene: TRBJ2-2
CDR3nt: TGTGCCAGCAGAAGACTGACAGGGGGGAACACTGAAGCTTTCTTT; CDR3aa: CASRRLTGGNTEAFF; abundance: .; d_gene: TRBD1; v_gene: TRBV2; j_gene: TRBJ1-1
CDR3nt: TGTGCCAGCAGTGACAGGGGAAATCAGCCCCAGCATTTT; CDR3aa: CASSDRGNQPQHF; abundance: .; d_gene: .; v_gene: TRBV6-1; j_gene: TRBJ1-5
CDR3nt: TGTGCCAGCAGTCCTTTTGAGAGCTCCTACGAGCAGTACTTC; CDR3aa: CASSPFESSYEQYF; abundance: .; d_gene: .; v_gene: TRBV27; j_gene: TRBJ2-7
CDR3nt: TGTGCCAGCAGCCCCGAGCGAGATGGGCTGTTTTTT; CDR3aa: CASSPERDGLFF; abundance: .; d_gene: .; v_gene: TRBV7-7; j_gene: TRBJ2-2
CDR3nt: TGCAGCGCCGGGACAGTCAAGCATGGCTACACCTTC; CDR3aa: CSAGTVKHGYTF; abundance: .; d_gene: TRBD1; v_gene: TRBV29-1; j_gene: TRBJ1-2
CDR3nt: TGTGCCAGCAGACGACAGGACAATGAGCAGTTCTTC; CDR3aa: CASRRQDNEQFF; abundance: .; d_gene: .; v_gene: TRBV6-5; j_gene: TRBJ2-1
CDR3nt: TGTGCCACCAGTGATTTTCCAGGGAGAAACACCGGGGAGCTGTTTTTT; CDR3aa: CATSDFPGRNTGELFF; abundance: few; d_gene: .; v_gene: TRBV24-1; j_gene: TRBJ2-2
CDR3nt: TGTGCCACTCAACGGCGGGGGAGCACAGATACGCAGTATTTT; CDR3aa: CATQRRGSTDTQYF; abundance: once; d_gene: TRBD2; v_gene: TRBV28; j_gene: TRBJ2-3
CDR3nt: TGTGCCAGCAGCCCCCCCTCGGGGGAAGCCAAAAACATTCAGTACTTC; CDR3aa: CASSPPSGEAKNIQYF; abundance: .; d_gene: .; v_gene: TRBV9; j_gene: TRBJ2-4
CDR3nt: TGTGCCAGCAGCCAAGATCGCGGTGAAGCTTTCTTT; CDR3aa: CASSQDRGEAFF; abundance: .; d_gene: .; v_gene: TRBV4-2; j_gene: TRBJ1-1
CDR3nt: TGTGCCAGCAGCCACGACAGGGGGCGGGTTAATGAAAAACTGTTTTTT; CDR3aa: CASSHDRGRVNEKLFF; abundance: .; d_gene: TRBD1; v_gene: TRBV3-1/TRBV3-2; j_gene: TRBJ1-4
CDR3nt: TGTGCCAGCAGATCATCCGGGACACCTCATTATACGCAGTATTTT; CDR3aa: CASRSSGTPHYTQYF; abundance: .; d_gene: .; v_gene: TRBV28; j_gene: TRBJ2-3
CDR3nt: TGTGCCAGCTCGCTCCGGGACAGAGTGGTGAATGAGCAGTTCTTC; CDR3aa: CASSLRDRVVNEQFF; abundance: .; d_gene: TRBD1; v_gene: TRBV18; j_gene: TRBJ2-1
CDR3nt: TGCGCCAGCAGCTGGACAGGAGAGAACACTGAAGCTTTCTTT; CDR3aa: CASSWTGENTEAFF; abundance: .; d_gene: TRBD1; v_gene: TRBV5-1; j_gene: TRBJ1-1
CDR3nt: TGCGCCAGCAGCTACCACCGGACCCAAGAGACCCAGTACTTC; CDR3aa: CASSYHRTQETQYF; abundance: .; d_gene: .; v_gene: TRBV5-1; j_gene: TRBJ2-5
CDR3nt: TGTGCCAGCAGCTTACCGAGTACCGGGGAGCTGTTTTTT; CDR3aa: CASSLPSTGELFF; abundance: .; d_gene: .; v_gene: TRBV7-9; j_gene: TRBJ2-2
CDR3nt: TGTGCCAGCAGCTTACCGGGGGAGTATGGCTACACCTTC; CDR3aa: CASSLPGEYGYTF; abundance: .; d_gene: .; v_gene: TRBV11-3; j_gene: TRBJ1-2
CDR3nt: TGTGCCATCAGTCCCGGGCCTCCTCCCTGCGAGCAGTACTTC; CDR3aa: CAISPGPPPCEQYF; abundance: .; d_gene: .; v_gene: TRBV10-3; j_gene: TRBJ2-7
CDR3nt: TGTGCCAGCAGCGTAGGACCTGCCGGCTCTGGAAACACCATATATTTT; CDR3aa: CASSVGPAGSGNTIYF; abundance: .; d_gene: .; v_gene: TRBV9; j_gene: TRBJ1-3
CDR3nt: TGTGCCAGCAGCGTAGTAGCGGGGGACCCCTACGAGCAGTACTTC; CDR3aa: CASSVVAGDPYEQYF; abundance: .; d_gene: TRBD2; v_gene: TRBV9; j_gene: TRBJ2-7
CDR3nt: TGTGCCAGCCGTGGACTAGCGGGAGAAGCGCAGTACTTC; CDR3aa: CASRGLAGEAQYF; abundance: .; d_gene: TRBD2; v_gene: TRBV6-6; j_gene: TRBJ2-7
CDR3nt: TGCGCCAGCAGCGAGGGAGACGAGCAGTACTTC; CDR3aa: CASSEGDEQYF; abundance: .; d_gene: .; v_gene: TRBV5-1; j_gene: TRBJ2-7
CDR3nt: TGCAGCGTTGCGGTAGCGGGATCTGGCGAGCAGTACTTC; CDR3aa: CSVAVAGSGEQYF; abundance: few; d_gene: TRBD2; v_gene: TRBV29-1; j_gene: TRBJ2-7
CDR3nt: TGTGCCAGCCAGTTCGACAGGACAGATACGCAGTATTTT; CDR3aa: CASQFDRTDTQYF; abundance: .; d_gene: .; v_gene: TRBV6-5; j_gene: TRBJ2-3
CDR3nt: TGTGCCAGCCGTACAGGGGAGGGCTACGAGCAGTACTTC; CDR3aa: CASRTGEGYEQYF; abundance: .; d_gene: .; v_gene: TRBV6-5; j_gene: TRBJ2-7
CDR3nt: TGCGCCAGCAGCTTGGATGCTGGGGCCAACGTCCTGACTTTC; CDR3aa: CASSLDAGANVLTF; abundance: .; d_gene: .; v_gene: TRBV5-1; j_gene: TRBJ2-6
CDR3nt: TGCAGCGTGTCGACTAGCGGGCAGGGCAATGAGCAGTTCTTC; CDR3aa: CSVSTSGQGNEQFF; abundance: .; d_gene: TRBD2; v_gene: TRBV29-1; j_gene: TRBJ2-1